This TCR beta chain was sequenced during a study of blood T cells in healthy people across ages. Study-level information: T cells yielded about one barcoded beta molecule per two cells through template switching.

A second roughly 6 to 12 cycle PCR used barcoded and J-beta primers. From the 5' RACE reads, TCRdb called clonotypes with MiXCR, one entry per CDR3 protein. In the table there are hundreds of thousands of distinct CDR3 sequences, 29% of which are singletons. Note on this clonotype: A much larger clone lies one base from this, so it may be a read error.

Germline V gene data show CDR1 as SGHNT and CDR2 as YENEEA. The CDR3 runs 13 residues. Specimen: blood. The TCR sequence derives from a woman older than 75 in good health. The chain uses TRBV11-3 and TRBJ2-3; D remains unclear. DNA for the CDR3: TGTGCCAACAGCTTAAAAATCGCAGATACGCAGTATTTT. Its protein is CANSLKIADTQYF.